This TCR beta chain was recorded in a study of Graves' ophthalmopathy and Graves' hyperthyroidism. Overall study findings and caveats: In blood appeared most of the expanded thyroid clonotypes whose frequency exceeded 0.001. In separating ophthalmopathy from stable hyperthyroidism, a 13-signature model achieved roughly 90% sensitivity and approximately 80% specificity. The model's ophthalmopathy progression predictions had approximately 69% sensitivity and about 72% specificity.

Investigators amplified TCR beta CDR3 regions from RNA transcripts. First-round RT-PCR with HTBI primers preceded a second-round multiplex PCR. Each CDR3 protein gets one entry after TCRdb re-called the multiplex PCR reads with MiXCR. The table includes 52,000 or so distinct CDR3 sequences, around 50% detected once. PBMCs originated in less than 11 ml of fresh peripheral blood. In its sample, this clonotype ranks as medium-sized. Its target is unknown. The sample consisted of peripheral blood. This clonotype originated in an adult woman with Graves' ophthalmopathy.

The CDR3 is CATSTGEVRGANVLTF. The DNA of the CDR3 is TGTGCCACCAGTACGGGAGAGGTCCGCGGGGCCAACGTCCTGACTTTC. The genes are TRBV24-1 and TRBJ2-6; D perhaps matches TRBD2 (6 bases). The length of the CDR3 is 16 residues. V was pared by 6 bases and J by 4 bases, with 15 bases between. CDR1 is KGHDR and CDR2 is SFDVKD in the germline V gene.